Sequencing of this T cell receptor beta chain was carried out in a study of neurological immune-mediated disorders. By 5'RACE with 10-nucleotide random UMIs, the cDNA was made. TCRdb analysed the 5' RACE reads with MiXCR anew, one entry per CDR3 protein. Of some 80,000 distinct CDR3 sequences listed, more than 5% are singletons. Study-wide points: A possible signature was seen in one related-CDR3 cluster, into which phylogenetic grouping placed the repertoires of 18 of 34 multiple sclerosis patients.

Time point denoted: longitudinal time-point 2. This clonotype was observed at least ten times. The antigen remains undetermined. Sequenced sample: PBMCs. The receptor was derived from an older woman with multiple sclerosis.

Here the CDR3 DNA reads TGCGCCAGCAGCTTGACTTGGGTCACCGGGGAGCTGTTTTTT. As protein: CASSLTWVTGELFF. The gene calls are TRBV5-1 and TRBJ2-2; D unresolved. Germline CDR1 reads SGHRS; CDR2 reads YFSETQ. Trimming left V 1 base short and J 4 bases short, with 8 bases between. CDR3 size: 14 residues.